Listed here are 27 T cell receptor beta chains from one sample, sequenced in a study of T cell responses to AZD1222 COVID-19 vaccine. The method was immunoSEQ multiplex PCR; TCRdb's version includes in-frame clones alone and lacks a portion of them. The table shows about 92,000 clones, with roughly 91% occurring only once. Sample: peripheral blood, taken on day 0 of AZD1222 vaccination. The source is an adult in good health.

The chain carries TRBV6-6 and TRBJ2-7; TRBD1 agrees at 7 bases. J was trimmed by 1 base and V by 4 bases; bases with no gene match: 1. Germline V CDR1 and CDR2: MNHNY, SVGAGI (reference sequence). The CDR3 is 13 residues long. The CDR3 here is CASSWGQSYEQYF. CDR3 bases: TGTGCCAGCAGTTGGGGACAGTCCTACGAGCAGTACTTC.

This chain joins TRBV28 and TRBJ2-1; D tentatively fits TRBD1 or TRBD2 (6 bases each). Germline V lookup: CDR1 MDHEN, CDR2 SYDVKM. V lost 1 base to trimming and J lost 8 bases, with 18 bases between them. The CDR3 is made up of 16 amino acids. CDR3 amino acids: CASSLSDFYREDEQFF. The CDR3 DNA reads as TGTGCCAGCAGTTTATCTGATTTTTACAGGGAGGATGAGCAGTTCTTC.

This chain connects TRBV7-2 to TRBJ2-7, with 8 bases lining up with TRBD1. The CDR3 length is 15 residues. V lost 0 bases and J lost 1; bases outside the gene matches: 2. Germline lookup yields CDR1 SGHTA and CDR2 FQGNSA. The CDR3: CASSLAGQDSYEQYF. The CDR3 nucleotides are TGTGCCAGCAGCTTAGCGGGACAGGATTCCTACGAGCAGTACTTC.

The chain recombines TRBV7-2 with TRBJ2-7; D possibly matches TRBD1 or TRBD2 (5 bases each). CDR1 and CDR2 from the germline V gene are SGHTA and FQGNSA. The V gene lost 1 base and the J gene lost 6 bases, with 16 bases spanning the gap. The CDR3 runs 15 residues. The CDR3 sequence: CASSLDPADKREQYF. The CDR3 DNA follows: TGTGCCAGCAGCTTAGATCCAGCGGACAAACGCGAGCAGTACTTC.

V is TRBV18 and J is TRBJ1-1; TRBD1 might be the D (5 bases). This CDR3 spans 15 amino acids. In germline, CDR1 is KGHSH, CDR2 LQKENI. With 3 bases removed from V and 0 bases from J, the gap between germline ends came to 11 bases. The CDR3 region has the DNA TGTGCCAGCTCACCGAGACAGATAATGAACACTGAAGCTTTCTTT. It specifies CASSPRQIMNTEAFF.

The V and J genes are TRBV11-3 and TRBJ2-1; a weak D match, TRBD2 (5 bases). The germline V gene has CDR1 SGHNT and CDR2 YENEEA. The CDR3 is made up of 15 amino acids. The germline V and J ends were trimmed by 5 bases and 0 bases, with 11 bases remaining between them. The chain's CDR3 is CASSGPGGSYNEQFF. CDR3 sequence (DNA): TGTGCCAGCAGCGGACCCGGAGGCTCCTACAATGAGCAGTTCTTC.

V is TRBV28 and J is TRBJ1-2, with TRBD1 identical over 8 bases. There are 15 residues in the CDR3. Trimming removed 2 bases from V and 7 bases from J; junction bases left unmatched: 9. Germline loops: CDR1 MDHEN, CDR2 SYDVKM. The CDR3 region is CASSLGPQGAGGYTF. Written as DNA, the CDR3 is TGTGCCAGCAGTTTAGGGCCCCAGGGGGCGGGTGGCTACACCTTC.

The chain joins TRBV4-1 to TRBJ1-5; TRBD1 matches 7 bases. J lost 1 base, V lost 2 bases, and 5 bases had no gene match. Germline values: CDR1 MGHRA, CDR2 YSYEKL. CDR3 length: 16 amino acids. The CDR3 reads CASSQQTGKSNQPQHF. CDR3 nucleotide sequence: TGCGCCAGCAGCCAACAGACAGGGAAAAGCAATCAGCCCCAGCATTTT.

This chain connects TRBV9 to TRBJ1-3; no definite D call. Trimming stripped 2 bases from V and 2 bases from J, with 11 bases between. This CDR3 has 15 amino acids. The germline gives CDR1 SGDLS, CDR2 YYNGEE. The CDR3 DNA follows: TGTGCCAGCAGCGTCTCCGGGAACCCTGGAAACACCATATATTTT. Amino acid sequence: CASSVSGNPGNTIYF.

The CDR3 DNA reads as TGTGCCAGCAGTTTTTTAGGAGATGGCTACACCTTC. Encoded protein: CASSFLGDGYTF. The V gene is TRBV12-3 or TRBV12-4, the J gene TRBJ1-2; D uncertain. The CDR3 loop spans 12 amino acids. V was clipped by 3 bases and J by 6 bases, with 8 bases between them.

This chain joins TRBV28 and TRBJ1-2, with 7 nucleotides matching TRBD1. V shed 5 bases and J 5 bases; nucleotides not matched to a gene: 14. There are 16 residues in the CDR3. CDR1 and CDR2 (germline): MDHEN, SYDVKM. The CDR3 region is CASSAQKATGQYGYTF. CDR3 nucleotide sequence: TGTGCCAGCAGTGCCCAGAAAGCGACAGGGCAATATGGCTACACCTTC.

This clone was found once. This chain uses TRBV27 with TRBJ2-1; TRBD1 aligns across 7 bases. V shed 5 bases, J shed 2 bases, and the junction held 6 bases outside the gene matches. The V gene's germline CDR1 is MNHEY and CDR2 SMNVEV (reference sequence). This CDR3 is built from 15 residues. Here the CDR3 reads CASSNPGQPYNEQFF. The CDR3 bases are TGTGCCAGCAGTAATCCGGGACAGCCCTACAATGAGCAGTTCTTC.

V is TRBV19 and J is TRBJ1-1; tentative D call: TRBD1 (6 bases). This CDR3 is 15 amino acids long. V lost 4 bases to trimming and J lost 6 bases, with 18 bases between them. CDR1 is LNHDA and CDR2 is SQIVND in the germline V gene (reference sequence). The DNA for the CDR3 is TGTGCCAGTAGTACACAACAGGGAGGGCGGCCTGAAGCTTTCTTT. Translation gives CASSTQQGGRPEAFF.

The chain couples TRBV4-2 to TRBJ1-1, with D perhaps matching TRBD1 (5 bases). CDR1 LGHNA and CDR2 YNFKEQ come from the germline V gene. CDR3 size: 14 residues. The ends were cut back, 4 bases at V and 4 bases at J, with 13 bases in the middle. The CDR3 region has the DNA TGTGCCAGCAGCCCCCACAGGTCTGTCACTGAAGCTTTCTTT. This gives the protein CASSPHRSVTEAFF.

This clone was counted between two and nine times. The V gene is TRBV7-2, the J gene TRBJ1-2, with TRBD1 identical over 11 bases. J gave up 4 bases and V 8 bases, and 3 bases lay outside the gene matches. The length of the CDR3 is 13 residues. The V gene's germline CDR1 is SGHTA and CDR2 FQGNSA. The CDR3 sequence: CASRTGGFYGYTF. The CDR3 DNA is TGTGCCAGCCGGACAGGGGGCTTCTATGGCTACACCTTC.

This sequence joins TRBV14 and TRBJ1-4; D unresolved. V lost 4 bases and J 6 bases, leaving 9 bases between the germline ends. CDR1 SGHDN and CDR2 FVKESK come from the germline V gene. This CDR3 contains 13 residues. Here the CDR3 DNA reads TGTGCCAGCAGCCTGAACAGAGATGAAAAACTGTTTTTT. It specifies CASSLNRDEKLFF.

This sequence joins TRBV5-4 and TRBJ1-6, with D uncertain. Trimming took off 3 bases at V and 5 bases at J, with 9 bases between the two ends. Germline values: CDR1 SGHNT, CDR2 YYREEE (reference sequence). This CDR3 region has 14 residues. In DNA form, the CDR3 reads TGTGCCAGCAGCTCCAGACAAAATAATTCACCCCTCCACTTT. It encodes CASSSRQNNSPLHF.

V usage is TRBV5-1 and J usage is TRBJ2-2; TRBD1 might be the D (6 bases). The CDR3 is 15 amino acids. CDR1 and CDR2 (germline): SGHRS, YFSETQ. Trimming left V 0 bases short and J 3 bases short, with 9 bases between. CDR3 in amino acids: CASSLVPGDTGELFF. CDR3 coding DNA: TGCGCCAGCAGCTTGGTCCCAGGGGACACCGGGGAGCTGTTTTTT.

This chain links TRBV7-9 with TRBJ2-2, with unresolved D. The CDR3 length is 12 residues. The V end was cut by 3 bases, the J end by 6 bases, with 5 bases between. Germline values: CDR1 SEHNR, CDR2 FQNEAQ (reference sequence). Here the CDR3 DNA reads TGTGCCAGCAGCTTGTTAGCCGGGGAGCTGTTTTTT. Residues: CASSLLAGELFF. The full variable domain, completed using reference TRBV7-9 and TRBJ2-2, is DTGVSQNPRHKITKRGQNVTFRCDPISEHNRLYWYRQTLGQGPEFLTYFQNEAQLEKSRLLSDRFSAERPKGSFSTLEIQRTEQGDSAMYLCASSLLAGELFFGEGSRLTVL.

This clone was recorded only once. The CDR3 region is CASSPGKYEQYF. Here the CDR3 DNA reads TGTGCCAGCAGTCCAGGGAAATACGAGCAGTACTTC. The chain couples TRBV28 to TRBJ2-7; D might be TRBD1 (5 bases). Trimming removed 5 bases from V and 4 bases from J, with 9 bases in between. The CDR3 has 12 amino acids. Germline values: CDR1 MDHEN, CDR2 SYDVKM.

The V and J genes are TRBV24-1 and TRBJ1-6; a weak D match, TRBD1 (5 bases). Germline V gene sequence: CDR1 KGHDR, CDR2 SFDVKD. The CDR3 spans 14 residues. V was pared by 6 bases and J by 4 bases, with 9 bases between. This CDR3 is CATSSSGYNSPLHF. Here the CDR3 DNA reads TGTGCCACCAGTTCCTCAGGGTATAATTCACCCCTCCACTTT.

This clone has only one observation. The chain couples TRBV24-1 to TRBJ2-3; 10 bases align to TRBD1. V trimming: 6 bases; J trimming: 4 bases; junction bases outside the gene matches: 3. The CDR3 is 14 amino acids. In germline, CDR1 is KGHDR, CDR2 SFDVKD. The CDR3 is CATSIGQGADTQYF. The CDR3 nucleotides are TGTGCCACCAGTATTGGACAGGGGGCAGATACGCAGTATTTT.

This chain joins TRBV18 and TRBJ2-7; 8 bases align to TRBD1. V trimming: 3 bases; J trimming: 7 bases; junction bases outside the gene matches: 5. The CDR3 loop spans 13 amino acids. Per the germline V gene, CDR1 is KGHSH and CDR2 is LQKENI. The CDR3 loop is CASSPQGASEQYF. The CDR3 nucleotides read TGTGCCAGCTCACCTCAGGGGGCTTCGGAGCAGTACTTC. The entire variable domain, with the rest obtained from reference TRBV18 and TRBJ2-7, is as follows: NAGVMQNPRHLVRRRGQEARLRCSPMKGHSHVYWYRQLPEEGLKFMVYLQKENIIDESGMPKERFSAEFPKEGPSILRIQQVVRGDSAAYFCASSPQGASEQYFGPGTRLTVT.

The chain uses TRBV2 and TRBJ2-5; possible D gene TRBD2, 5 bases. The CDR3 runs 13 residues. Trimming shortened V by 6 bases and J by 2 bases, and 10 bases separated the two germline ends. Germline CDR1 reads SNHLY; CDR2 reads FYNNEI. The CDR3 nucleotides read TGTGCCAGCAGAATGGACTCTCAAGAGACCCAGTACTTC. Protein product: CASRMDSQETQYF.

J is TRBJ2-1 and V is TRBV2, with D tentatively TRBD1 (6 bases). The V gene's germline CDR1 is SNHLY and CDR2 FYNNEI. Trimming left V 6 bases short and J 2 bases short, with 11 bases between. CDR3 length equals 14 residues. In nucleotides, the CDR3 is TGTGCCAGCAGGGACAGTTCACCCTACAATGAGCAGTTCTTC. Its translation: CASRDSSPYNEQFF.

The V call is TRBV7-8, the J call TRBJ2-1, with 8 bases identical to TRBD2. Trimming cost V 3 bases and J 3 bases; bases outside gene matches: 4. The CDR3 sequence is 15 residues long. CDR1 is SGHVS, CDR2 FQNEAQ, per germline. In nucleotides, the CDR3 is TGTGCCAGCAGCTTTCGGCGGGGGGACTACAATGAGCAGTTCTTC. This sequence encodes CASSFRRGDYNEQFF. Drawing the rest from reference TRBV7-8 and TRBJ2-1, the complete variable domain is GAGVSQSPRYKVAKRGQDVALRCDPISGHVSLFWYQQALGQGPEFLTYFQNEAQLDKSGLPSDRFFAERPEGSVSTLKIQRTQQEDSAVYLCASSFRRGDYNEQFFGPGTRLTVL.

This chain joins TRBV21-1 and TRBJ2-6; the table's D call TRBD2 went unverified against the DNA. TRBV21-1 is a pseudogene segment. This CDR3 spans 11 amino acids. DNA for the CDR3: TGTGAGAGGGCTGGGGCCAACGTCCTGACTTTC. Its protein is CERAGANVLTF.